One sample yielded the 25 T cell receptor beta chains listed below, sequenced in a study of CD8+ T cells in alopecia areata. Regarding treatment: oral pan-JAK inhibitor, 5-10 mg twice daily. Extracted from the samples, RNA was reverse transcribed into cDNA to serve as the sequencing template. Using immunoSEQ multiplex PCR, the repertoire was profiled, and TCRdb retains in-frame clones only, with some absent. The sample holds some 42,000 clones; roughly 92% are singletons and the top ten take over 15%. The sequences come from CD8+ T cells sorted from blood, collected at week 24, from a patient treated with tofacitinib. The receptors were gathered from a human donor with alopecia areata.

The chain couples TRBV29-1 to TRBJ2-3; D possibly corresponds to TRBD1 (5 bases). The CDR3 sequence is 13 residues long. Trimming cost V 2 bases and J 4 bases, with 10 bases left between them. In germline, CDR1 is SQVTM, CDR2 ANQGSEA. CDR3 DNA: TGCAGCGTTGAAAAAGGGGAATCAGATACGCAGTATTTT. It is translated as CSVEKGESDTQYF.

As concerns this clone: The same CDR3 arises from other DNA sequences in this sample as well. The chain employs TRBV27 and TRBJ2-7; unclear D gene. Germline-derived CDR1 and CDR2 are MNHEY and SMNVEV (reference sequence). The ends were cut back, 5 bases at V and 0 bases at J, with 8 bases in the middle. This CDR3 contains 13 residues. CDR3 DNA sequence: TGTGCCAGCAGTCCGGCGAGCTCCTACGAGCAGTACTTC. Translated, it gives CASSPASSYEQYF.

The rearrangement uses TRBV27 and TRBJ2-1; tentatively, D is TRBD2 (7 bases). CDR1 is MNHEY and CDR2 is SMNVEV in the germline V gene (reference sequence). This CDR3 is built from 15 residues. Trimming shortened V by 6 bases and J by 1 base, and 13 bases separated the two germline ends. CDR3 DNA sequence: TGTGCCAGCAGAAGGGGGGGGCGGTCCTACAATGAGCAGTTCTTC. It is translated as CASRRGGRSYNEQFF.

CDR3 coding DNA: TGTGCCAGCAGTTGGGCTAAGAGCTCCTACAATGAGCAGTTCTTC. This codes for CASSWAKSSYNEQFF. V and J are TRBV27 and TRBJ2-1, with unresolved D. The V gene's germline CDR1 is MNHEY and CDR2 SMNVEV (reference sequence). Trimming cost V 4 bases and J 0 bases, with 10 bases left between them. The CDR3 spans 15 residues.

The chain couples TRBV4-1 to TRBJ2-7, with D uncertain. This CDR3 has 14 residues. Trimming left V 0 bases short and J 0 bases short, with 6 bases between. Per germline, CDR1 MGHRA and CDR2 YSYEKL. The DNA of the CDR3 is TGCGCCAGCAGCCAAGATACCACCTCCTACGAGCAGTACTTC. This codes for CASSQDTTSYEQYF.

On this clone itself: Other DNA sequences in this sample translate to the same CDR3. The chain recombines TRBV7-9 with TRBJ1-1; D call uncertain. CDR1 is SEHNR, CDR2 FQNEAQ, per germline (reference sequence). This CDR3 comprises 11 residues. The V end lost 5 bases, the J end lost 10 bases, and 11 bases lay between the germline ends. The CDR3 sequence: CASSLEVGAFF. DNA for the CDR3: TGTGCCAGCAGCCTCGAAGTTGGAGCTTTCTTT.

V usage is TRBV29-1 and J usage is TRBJ2-1, with D perhaps matching TRBD2 (7 bases). The CDR3 is 17 amino acids. Germline V CDR1 and CDR2: SQVTM, ANQGSEA. Trimming cost V 1 base and J 3 bases, with 19 bases left between them. CDR3 sequence reads: CSVEGRGQGDYYNEQFF. The CDR3 nucleotides read TGCAGCGTTGAAGGTAGGGGACAAGGGGACTACTACAATGAGCAGTTCTTC.

This chain joins TRBV9 and TRBJ2-3; tentatively, D is TRBD2 (5 bases). Between the trimmed V and J ends, which lost 0 bases and 2 bases, there was a span of 13 bases. Germline CDR1 and CDR2: SGDLS and YYNGEE. The CDR3 runs to 16 residues. The CDR3: CASSVEGADPTDTQYF. In DNA form, the CDR3 reads TGTGCCAGCAGCGTAGAGGGAGCGGATCCCACAGATACGCAGTATTTT. The full variable domain, its missing parts supplied by reference TRBV9 and TRBJ2-3, is DSGVTQTPKHLITATGQRVTLRCSPRSGDLSVYWYQQSLDQGLQFLIQYYNGEERAKGNILERFSAQQFPDLHSELNLSSLELGDSALYFCASSVEGADPTDTQYFGPGTRLTVL.

The chain has TRBV7-9 and TRBJ2-1; 8 nucleotides agree with TRBD2. The CDR3 contains 17 residues. The V gene end was trimmed by 4 bases and the J gene end by 5 bases; junction bases not matched to a gene: 13. In germline, CDR1 is SEHNR, CDR2 FQNEAQ (reference sequence). The chain's CDR3 is CASSYSGGGWRDNEQFF. CDR3 bases: TGTGCCAGCAGCTACAGCGGGGGTGGATGGAGGGACAATGAGCAGTTCTTC.

V usage is TRBV30 and J usage is TRBJ2-7; TRBD1 might be the D (6 bases). The CDR3 is 12 amino acids. V was cut by 4 bases and J by 6 bases, with 13 bases left in between. Germline CDR1 reads GTSNPN; CDR2 reads SVGIG (reference sequence). The CDR3 sequence is CAWTGRGVEQYF. Written as DNA, the CDR3 is TGTGCCTGGACGGGCAGGGGCGTCGAGCAGTACTTC.

This clone is a singleton in its sample. The J gene is TRBJ2-3, the V gene TRBV2; no clear D gene. The CDR3 is 13 amino acids. The germline gives CDR1 SNHLY, CDR2 FYNNEI. Trimming left V 3 bases short and J 2 bases short, with 6 bases between. The CDR3 region is CASSEYPTDTQYF. In nucleotides, the CDR3 is TGTGCCAGCAGTGAGTACCCCACAGATACGCAGTATTTT. Full variable domain (remainder filled in from reference TRBV2 and TRBJ2-3): EPEVTQTPSHQVTQMGQEVILRCVPISNHLYFYWYRQILGQKVEFLVSFYNNEISEKSEIFDDQFSVERPDGSNFTLKIRSTKLEDSAMYFCASSEYPTDTQYFGPGTRLTVL.

This rearrangement joins TRBV28 to TRBJ2-3, with D hard to call. CDR3 size: 16 residues. V lost 3 bases, J lost 1 base, and 14 bases lay in between. The germline V gene has CDR1 MDHEN and CDR2 SYDVKM. The CDR3 region is CASSFWAASGTDTQYF. CDR3 sequence (DNA): TGTGCCAGCAGTTTTTGGGCGGCCTCAGGCACAGATACGCAGTATTTT.

For this clone: This specimen includes other DNA sequences encoding the same CDR3. The rearrangement uses TRBV28 and TRBJ1-5; D uncertain. V was trimmed by 3 bases and J by 0 bases, leaving 9 bases between them. Germline values: CDR1 MDHEN, CDR2 SYDVKM. This CDR3 is 15 amino acids long. The CDR3 sequence: CASSLLGNSNQPQHF. CDR3 nucleotide sequence: TGTGCCAGCAGTTTGTTGGGGAATAGCAATCAGCCCCAGCATTTT.

This chain links TRBV13 with TRBJ1-2, with 7 bases fitting TRBD1. In germline, CDR1 is PRHDT, CDR2 FYEKMQ (reference sequence). The CDR3 covers 14 residues. V lost 6 bases and J lost 2; bases outside the gene matches: 6. This chain's CDR3 is CASRQTTGNYGYTF. The CDR3 nucleotides read TGTGCCAGCAGACAAACGACAGGGAACTATGGCTACACCTTC.

This clone appeared once. The rearrangement joins TRBV29-1 to TRBJ2-2; possibly TRBD1 for D (5 bases). V lost 0 bases and J 3 bases, leaving 17 bases between the germline ends. CDR1 is SQVTM, CDR2 ANQGSEA, per germline. The CDR3 runs to 17 residues. This CDR3 reads CSVEDLFREGDTGELFF. Written as DNA, the CDR3 is TGCAGCGTTGAAGATCTATTCCGTGAAGGGGACACCGGGGAGCTGTTTTTT.

The V call is TRBV29-1, the J call TRBJ2-7, with D unresolved. Germline V gives CDR1 SQVTM, CDR2 ANQGSEA. Trimming shortened V by 3 bases and J by 0 bases, and 9 bases separated the two germline ends. The CDR3 has 13 residues. CDR3 loop: CSVEAESSYEQYF. DNA of the CDR3: TGCAGCGTTGAGGCAGAGAGCTCCTACGAGCAGTACTTC.

V and J are TRBV29-1 and TRBJ1-1; weak D call: TRBD1 (5 bases). Trimming removed 4 bases at V and 3 bases at J, with 12 bases between. Germline lookup yields CDR1 SQVTM and CDR2 ANQGSEA. The CDR3 extends over 13 amino acids. The CDR3 DNA is TGCAGCGTTGGGAAAGGGGCCCACACTGAAGCTTTCTTT. This encodes CSVGKGAHTEAFF.

V usage is TRBV7-2 and J usage is TRBJ2-7; D uncertain. From germline, CDR1 is SGHTA and CDR2 FQGNSA. V was clipped by 6 bases and J by 0 bases, with 15 bases between them. This CDR3 comprises 15 residues. CDR3 residues: CASSLTPTGSYEQYF. In DNA, the CDR3 is TGTGCCAGCAGTTTAACCCCGACCGGCTCCTACGAGCAGTACTTC.

The DNA of the CDR3 is TGTGCCAGCAGCTTGTGGGGAGGATCTAACACTGAAGCTTTCTTT. Translating gives CASSLWGGSNTEAFF. The chain has TRBV5-4 and TRBJ1-1; D is undetermined. Trimming left V 1 base short and J 2 bases short, with 12 bases between. The germline CDR1 and CDR2 sequences are SGHNT and YYREEE (reference sequence). This CDR3 region has 15 residues.

The chain couples TRBV7-9 to TRBJ1-2; D is perhaps TRBD1 (6 bases). The V gene's germline CDR1 is SEHNR and CDR2 FQNEAQ (reference sequence). Trimming took 4 bases from V and 8 from J, leaving 20 bases between them. The CDR3 covers 15 residues. In nucleotides, the CDR3 is TGTGCCAGCAGCTCCAGGGACATCCGGCTAGGGGGCTACACCTTC. Its protein product is CASSSRDIRLGGYTF.

The V call is TRBV28, the J call TRBJ2-2, with D possibly TRBD1 on 6 matching bases. In germline, CDR1 is MDHEN, CDR2 SYDVKM. Trimming removed 5 bases from V and 1 base from J, with 8 bases in between. The CDR3 runs to 14 residues. The CDR3 DNA is TGTGCCAGCAGTCCGACAGGGAACACCGGGGAGCTGTTTTTT. It codes for CASSPTGNTGELFF.

The chain couples TRBV27 to TRBJ2-3; no firm D call. CDR3 length: 12 residues. Germline CDR1 MNHEY, CDR2 SMNVEV (reference sequence). V was trimmed by 6 bases and J by 5 bases, leaving 9 bases between them. The CDR3 sequence is CASSLHEDTQYF. The CDR3 bases are TGTGCCAGCAGCTTACACGAAGATACGCAGTATTTT.

The chain employs TRBV19 and TRBJ1-6; no firm D call. Germline CDR1 reads LNHDA; CDR2 reads SQIVND (reference sequence). V gave up 1 base and J gave up 8 bases, with 3 bases separating them. This CDR3 is 12 amino acids long. CDR3 protein: CASSIGDSPLHF. CDR3 sequence (DNA): TGTGCCAGTAGTATAGGCGATTCACCCCTCCACTTT.

The rearrangement uses TRBV7-9 and TRBJ2-7; D is perhaps TRBD1 (6 bases). Per germline, CDR1 SEHNR and CDR2 FQNEAQ (reference sequence). Deletions cut 1 base from V and 3 bases from J, with 10 bases between. This CDR3 is built from 14 residues. The CDR3, as DNA: TGTGCCAGCAGCTTAGAACAGGGCTTCTACGAGCAGTACTTC. It codes for CASSLEQGFYEQYF.

CDR3 region: CASSFEGGEQFF. As DNA, the CDR3 is TGTGCCAGCAGCTTTGAGGGGGGTGAGCAGTTCTTC. V is TRBV5-4 and J is TRBJ2-1; possibly TRBD1 or TRBD2 for D (6 bases each). Germline V lookup: CDR1 SGHNT, CDR2 YYREEE (reference sequence). There are 12 residues in the CDR3. The V gene lost 2 bases and the J gene lost 9 bases, with 9 bases spanning the gap.